One sample yielded the 23 T cell receptor beta chains listed below, sequenced in a study of cytomegalovirus exposure and HLA in healthy donors. The primer mix had 60 Vbeta and 13 Jbeta primers. The method was immunoSEQ multiplex PCR; TCRdb's version includes in-frame clones alone and lacks a portion of them. This sample has roughly 180,000 clones, with around four fifths found just once. Sequences were obtained from PBMCs. The receptor source for this set is a man aged 25 to 40 in good health and CMV-seronegative.

The genes are TRBV29-1 and TRBJ2-7; D possibly corresponds to TRBD2 (5 bases). CDR3 length: 14 residues. Germline CDR1 is SQVTM and CDR2 is ANQGSEA. V was shortened by 3 bases and J by 3 bases, with 15 bases between the two germline ends. DNA of the CDR3: TGCAGCGTTGAGGTGTCTACCCGGGGCTACGAGCAGTACTTC. It encodes CSVEVSTRGYEQYF.

The chain has TRBV7-3 and TRBJ2-7; 13 bases match TRBD2. Germline lookup yields CDR1 SGHTA and CDR2 FQGTGA. The CDR3 has 15 residues. V lost 5 bases and J lost 5; bases outside the gene matches: 6. CDR3 region: CASSPRTSGRNEQYF. In nucleotides, the CDR3 is TGTGCCAGCAGCCCACGGACTAGCGGGAGAAACGAGCAGTACTTC.

This chain uses TRBV18 with TRBJ2-1; 11 bases agree with TRBD1. This CDR3 has 15 amino acids. CDR1 and CDR2 (germline): KGHSH, LQKENI. V shed 4 bases, J shed 2 bases, and the junction held 1 base outside the gene matches. CDR3 nucleotides: TGTGCCAGCTCACAGGGACAGGGGGCCTACAATGAGCAGTTCTTC. Translating gives CASSQGQGAYNEQFF.

The V gene is TRBV11-3, the J gene TRBJ2-2; TRBD2 might be the D (6 bases). Germline V gene lookup returns CDR1 SGHNT and CDR2 YENEEA. Deletions cut 5 bases from V and 7 bases from J, with 11 bases between. This CDR3 spans 13 amino acids. Written as DNA, the CDR3 is TGTGCCAGCAGCGGGGGGTGGGGCGGGGAGCTGTTTTTT. The encoded protein is CASSGGWGGELFF.

This sequence joins TRBV2 and TRBJ2-7; a possible D gene is TRBD1 (6 bases). Germline V CDR1 and CDR2: SNHLY, FYNNEI. The CDR3 is made up of 14 amino acids. The V and J ends lost 7 bases and 4 bases respectively, with 17 bases between them. CDR3 residues: CASKVRDNDYEQYF. The CDR3 bases are TGTGCCAGCAAGGTACGGGACAATGATTACGAGCAGTACTTC. Full variable domain (remainder filled in from reference TRBV2 and TRBJ2-7): EPEVTQTPSHQVTQMGQEVILRCVPISNHLYFYWYRQILGQKVEFLVSFYNNEISEKSEIFDDQFSVERPDGSNFTLKIRSTKLEDSAMYFCASKVRDNDYEQYFGPGTRLTVT.

This clone was counted a single time. The gene calls are TRBV2 and TRBJ2-2, with 12 nucleotides matching TRBD1. The CDR3 sequence is 17 residues long. Germline CDR1 reads SNHLY; CDR2 reads FYNNEI. V lost 5 bases, J lost 5 bases, and 9 bases stayed unmatched. CDR3 region: CASSPLWGQGATGELFF. The CDR3 coding sequence is TGTGCCAGCAGTCCTCTTTGGGGACAGGGGGCGACCGGGGAGCTGTTTTTT.

This clone showed up just a few times. This chain uses TRBV2 with TRBJ1-1; the match to TRBD1 covers 10 bases. Germline V gene sequence: CDR1 SNHLY, CDR2 FYNNEI. The V gene end was trimmed by 8 bases and the J gene end by 4 bases; junction bases not matched to a gene: 7. The CDR3 has 14 amino acids. The CDR3 coding sequence is TGTGCCAGCGGACCGACAGGGGGCATCACTGAAGCTTTCTTT. It is translated as CASGPTGGITEAFF. The entire variable domain, with the rest obtained from reference TRBV2 and TRBJ1-1, is as follows: EPEVTQTPSHQVTQMGQEVILRCVPISNHLYFYWYRQILGQKVEFLVSFYNNEISEKSEIFDDQFSVERPDGSNFTLKIRSTKLEDSAMYFCASGPTGGITEAFFGQGTRLTVV.

V is TRBV19 and J is TRBJ2-4; 12 bases line up with TRBD1. V lost 3 bases, J lost 2 bases, and 2 bases stayed unmatched. The germline gives CDR1 LNHDA, CDR2 SQIVND (reference sequence). The CDR3 loop spans 16 amino acids. CDR3 in amino acids: CASSMGQGASKNIQYF. The CDR3, as DNA: TGTGCCAGTAGTATGGGACAGGGGGCATCCAAAAACATTCAGTACTTC.

The chain employs TRBV13 and TRBJ2-1, with TRBD2 as a possible D gene (6 bases). The germline V gene has CDR1 PRHDT and CDR2 FYEKMQ (reference sequence). The CDR3 spans 17 residues. V gave up 5 bases and J gave up 1 base, with 18 bases separating them. The CDR3 nucleotides are TGTGCCAGCAGCCAACTAGCCGGGGTCGCATCCTACAATGAGCAGTTCTTC. Amino acids: CASSQLAGVASYNEQFF.

CDR3 nucleotide sequence: TGTGCCAGCAGCCCCGGACTAGCATACGAGCAGTACTTC. Translated, it gives CASSPGLAYEQYF. The V and J genes are TRBV14 and TRBJ2-7; 8 bases match TRBD2. This CDR3 has 13 amino acids. The junction had 3 bases not matched to a gene; V was cut back by 4 bases and J by 4 bases. Germline CDR1 SGHDN, CDR2 FVKESK.

V gene TRBV30 combines with J gene TRBJ1-3, with unresolved D. The germline CDR1 and CDR2 sequences are GTSNPN and SVGIG (reference sequence). This CDR3 is built from 12 residues. V was pared by 3 bases and J by 1 base, with 4 bases between. The CDR3 loop is CAWSLSGNTIYF. CDR3 DNA sequence: TGTGCCTGGAGCCTGTCTGGAAACACCATATATTTT. Filled out from reference TRBV30 and TRBJ1-3, the complete variable domain reads SQTIHQWPATLVQPVGSPLSLECTVEGTSNPNLYWYRQAAGRGLQLLFYSVGIGQISSEVPQNLSASRPQDRQFILSSKKLLLSDSGFYLCAWSLSGNTIYFGEGSWLTVV.

This clone was counted only a few times. This chain links TRBV4-1 with TRBJ2-1; 11 bases match TRBD2. Germline CDR1 is MGHRA and CDR2 is YSYEKL. Trimming at V came to 5 bases and at J to 8 bases, leaving 14 bases not matched to a gene. This CDR3 region has 17 residues. The CDR3 DNA sequence: TGCGCCAGCAGCTTCATGCCTTATAGCGGGGGGGCCGATGAGCAGTTCTTC. Protein sequence: CASSFMPYSGGADEQFF.

The rearrangement uses TRBV4-1 and TRBJ1-2; 10 nucleotides agree with TRBD1. J gave up 6 bases and V 3 bases, and 10 bases lay outside the gene matches. CDR3 size: 16 residues. CDR1 is MGHRA and CDR2 is YSYEKL in the germline V gene. The CDR3 loop is CASSHKGDRGRNGYTF. CDR3 sequence (DNA): TGCGCCAGCAGCCACAAGGGAGACAGGGGGCGCAATGGCTACACCTTC.

This chain links TRBV27 with TRBJ2-3; D might be TRBD2 (6 bases). The CDR3 totals 13 residues. Germline V gives CDR1 MNHEY, CDR2 SMNVEV (reference sequence). Trimming took 6 bases from V and 3 from J, leaving 10 bases between them. CDR3 nucleotide sequence: TGTGCCAGCAGCACGGCGGGGACAGATACGCAGTATTTT. Translating it yields CASSTAGTDTQYF.

The chain recombines TRBV27 with TRBJ2-7, with a tentative D call TRBD1 (5 bases). Trimming removed 0 bases from V and 6 bases from J, with 15 bases in between. There are 15 residues in the CDR3. From germline, CDR1 is MNHEY and CDR2 SMNVEV (reference sequence). The CDR3 loop is CASSLSGRVTGEQYF. DNA for the CDR3: TGTGCCAGCAGTTTATCGGGCAGGGTTACGGGCGAGCAGTACTTC.

This clone was detected only a few times. The chain has TRBV2 and TRBJ2-3, with 10 bases aligning to TRBD2. The CDR3 spans 15 residues. Losses at the gene ends were 5 bases for V and 2 bases for J; bases not matched to a gene: 4. The V gene's germline CDR1 is SNHLY and CDR2 FYNNEI. CDR3 residues: CASSILAGLTDTQYF. DNA for the CDR3: TGTGCCAGCAGTATACTAGCGGGGCTCACAGATACGCAGTATTTT. The full variable domain, with the rest looked up from reference TRBV2 and TRBJ2-3, is EPEVTQTPSHQVTQMGQEVILRCVPISNHLYFYWYRQILGQKVEFLVSFYNNEISEKSEIFDDQFSVERPDGSNFTLKIRSTKLEDSAMYFCASSILAGLTDTQYFGPGTRLTVL.

The rearrangement links TRBV10-3 to TRBJ2-7, with TRBD2 identical over 8 bases. Losses at the gene ends were 3 bases for V and 2 bases for J; bases not matched to a gene: 12. The germline gives CDR1 ENHRY, CDR2 SYGVKD. The CDR3 extends over 17 amino acids. The CDR3 here is CAISEGPPTSGPYEQYF. The CDR3 DNA reads TGTGCCATCAGTGAAGGCCCCCCCACTAGCGGCCCCTACGAGCAGTACTTC.

The V gene is TRBV18, the J gene TRBJ1-3; D ambiguous. Germline V CDR1 and CDR2: KGHSH, LQKENI. The V end lost 2 bases, the J end lost 2 bases, and 4 bases lay between the germline ends. The length of the CDR3 is 13 residues. DNA of the CDR3: TGTGCCAGCTCACCAACGGCTGGAAACACCATATATTTT. Translation gives CASSPTAGNTIYF.

The V gene is TRBV5-4, the J gene TRBJ2-1; D is unresolved. There are 15 residues in the CDR3. V lost 0 bases and J lost 4, with 11 bases in between. Germline V gives CDR1 SGHNT, CDR2 YYREEE (reference sequence). CDR3 loop: CASSLGRNGYNEQFF. CDR3 DNA sequence: TGTGCCAGCAGCTTGGGCCGGAACGGGTACAATGAGCAGTTCTTC.

The rearrangement joins TRBV7-2 to TRBJ2-7; D remains unclear. The CDR3 totals 13 residues. Trimming removed 1 base at V and 6 bases at J, with 10 bases between. CDR1 SGHTA and CDR2 FQGNSA come from the germline V gene. CDR3 region: CASSLGQLREQYF. The CDR3 nucleotides read TGTGCCAGCAGCTTAGGCCAACTACGCGAGCAGTACTTC.

The V and J genes are TRBV5-6 and TRBJ1-5; unclear D gene. V was pared by 3 bases and J by 4 bases, with 8 bases between. Germline-derived CDR1 and CDR2 are SGHDT and YYEEEE. CDR3 length: 13 amino acids. The CDR3 nucleotides read TGTGCCAGCAGCTCGGAGGGAAATCAGCCCCAGCATTTT. This translates into CASSSEGNQPQHF.

In its sample, this clone was seen once. The chain couples TRBV2 to TRBJ2-5, with 12 bases that match TRBD2. Germline V gene data show CDR1 as SNHLY and CDR2 as FYNNEI. V was pared by 1 base and J by 7 bases, with 13 bases of the junction left unmatched. This CDR3 has 18 residues. The CDR3 loop reads CASSEVGLAGTTPGTQYF. The CDR3 nucleotides read TGTGCCAGCAGTGAAGTAGGACTAGCGGGAACCACCCCGGGGACCCAGTACTTC.

This clone was recorded only once. V and J are TRBV28 and TRBJ1-5; no clear D gene. With 1 base removed from V and 0 bases from J, the gap between germline ends came to 13 bases. CDR3 size: 17 residues. The germline V gene encodes CDR1 MDHEN and CDR2 SYDVKM. CDR3 loop: CASSLSSPGYSNQPQHF. Here the CDR3 DNA reads TGTGCCAGCAGTTTATCGTCTCCGGGTTATAGCAATCAGCCCCAGCATTTT. Full variable domain (missing parts from reference TRBV28 and TRBJ1-5): DVKVTQSSRYLVKRTGEKVFLECVQDMDHENMFWYRQDPGLGLRLIYFSYDVKMKEKGDIPEGYSVSREKKERFSLILESASTNQTSMYLCASSLSSPGYSNQPQHFGDGTRLSIL.